This T cell receptor beta chain comes out of a study of blood T cell repertoires in COVID-19. Overall study: The United States, Italy and Spain supplied acute and convalescent COVID-19 samples. In each case, the material was cDNA or gDNA derived from T cells, B-cell-depleted T cells, or PBMCs.

Assay used: immunoSEQ multiplex PCR; TCRdb lists only in-frame clones, some missing. The table shows 150,000 to 200,000 clones, with under 80% occurring only once. CDR1 is ENHRY, CDR2 SYGVKD, per germline. Deletions cut 10 bases from V and 3 bases from J, with 13 bases between. There are 12 residues in the CDR3. In its sample, this clone was seen once. The sequenced material came from peripheral blood. This chain links TRBV10-3 with TRBJ2-7, with D tentatively TRBD1 (6 bases). This receptor was obtained from a man aged 45-60 years who had recovered from COVID-19. The CDR3: CATTVGGYEQYF. The DNA of the CDR3 is TGTGCCACTACGGTAGGGGGCTACGAGCAGTACTTC.